Listed below are T cell receptor beta chains from one sample, sequenced in a study of blood T cell repertoires in COVID-19. Some clones are missing from TCRdb's copy, which holds only in-frame ones; the method was immunoSEQ multiplex PCR. There are some 100,000 clones in the sample; approximately 88% occur only once, and 5.5% to 6.5% lies in the top ten. What was sequenced was peripheral blood. These receptors were obtained from a woman aged 55-70 years with acute or convalescent COVID-19. CDR3s include the opening cysteine and the closing phenylalanine or tryptophan. The D gene is left open where the match is weak. Expanded clones are given a class, and other clones once, few, many or no size at all.

j_call clone_size d_call v_call cdr3_aa cdr3_nt
TRBJ2-1 - TRBD1 TRBV28 CASRPAGTGGRNEQFF TGTGCCAGCAGGCCCGCCGGGACAGGGGGCAGGAATGAGCAGTTCTTC
TRBJ2-2 - TRBD1 TRBV27 CASSLGQGFSNTGELFF TGTGCCAGCAGTTTGGGACAGGGATTTTCGAACACCGGGGAGCTGTTTTTT
TRBJ1-1 - TRBD1 TRBV3-1/TRBV3-2 CASSQGQGNTEAFF TGTGCCAGCAGCCAAGGACAGGGAAACACTGAAGCTTTCTTT
TRBJ1-2 - TRBD1 TRBV6-5 CASSSAGTGISYTF TGTGCCAGCAGTTCTGCCGGGACAGGAATTAGCTACACCTTC
TRBJ1-2 - - TRBV6-5 CASSYDRQVGGYTF TGTGCCAGCAGTTATGACAGACAGGTTGGCGGCTACACCTTC
TRBJ2-1 - - TRBV6-5 CASSYSRIGGNEQFF TGTGCCAGCAGTTACTCAAGGATAGGGGGCAATGAGCAGTTCTTC
TRBJ1-2 once - TRBV7-9 CASSLAISGRNGYTF TGTGCCAGCAGCTTAGCGATTTCGGGTCGTAATGGCTACACCTTC
TRBJ1-2 - - TRBV6-5 CASSYLGGGYTF TGTGCCAGCAGTTACCTAGGCGGCGGCTACACCTTC
TRBJ2-3 - TRBD2 TRBV5-1 CASSLAGGADTQYF TGCGCCAGCAGCTTAGCGGGAGGGGCAGATACGCAGTATTTT
TRBJ2-5 - TRBD2 TRBV3-1/TRBV3-2 CASSQDLGGRGETQYF TGTGCCAGCAGCCAAGATCTCGGTGGGAGGGGAGAGACCCAGTACTTC